These T cell receptor beta chains were read from a single sample in a study of blood T cell repertoires in COVID-19. Method: immunoSEQ multiplex PCR; TCRdb's copy keeps in-frame clones and lacks some. This table has 260,000 or so clones, about nine tenths appearing once. Source material: PBMCs or T cells enriched from blood (not recorded which). The receptors here all came from a man aged 18 to 29 who had recovered from COVID-19. Both conserved end residues are part of each CDR3. The D gene is left open where the match is weak. A row's size may be missing; if present it is once, few, many or a size class.

j_call	clone_size	d_call	v_call	cdr3_aa	cdr3_nt
TRBJ1-1	NA	NA	TRBV30	CAFITRGSRSEAFF	TGTGCCTTCATAACGAGGGGGTCCCGGTCGGAAGCTTTCTTT
TRBJ2-7	few	TRBD2	TRBV19	CASSMRLAGAYEQYF	TGTGCCAGTAGTATGCGACTAGCGGGGGCCTACGAGCAGTACTTC
TRBJ1-2	NA	NA	TRBV24-1	CATSDNSPGNYGYTF	TGTGCCACCAGTGATAACTCCCCAGGGAACTATGGCTACACCTTC
TRBJ1-6	NA	NA	TRBV5-1	CASSLGTLYVSPLHF	TGCGCCAGCAGCTTGGGGACACTATACGTTTCACCCCTCCACTTT
TRBJ1-1	NA	NA	TRBV7-9	CASSQRESTNTEAFF	TGTGCCAGCAGCCAAAGGGAGAGTACGAACACTGAAGCTTTCTTT
TRBJ2-2	NA	NA	TRBV6-1	CASSEDLWGYTGELFF	TGTGCCAGCAGTGAAGATCTCTGGGGCTACACCGGGGAGCTGTTTTTT
TRBJ2-2	few	TRBD2	TRBV14	CASSPHPSGALGPGELFF	TGTGCCAGCAGCCCCCACCCTAGCGGGGCCCTAGGGCCCGGGGAGCTGTTTTTT
TRBJ2-1	NA	TRBD2	TRBV9	CASSVAHVLAGVVNEQFF	TGTGCCAGCAGCGTAGCCCACGTTCTAGCGGGAGTTGTCAATGAGCAGTTCTTC
TRBJ2-5	NA	TRBD2	TRBV27	CASRVVGTSLGETQYF	TGTGCCAGCAGGGTGGTCGGGACTAGCTTAGGGGAGACCCAGTACTTC
TRBJ1-5	NA	NA	TRBV6-5	CASSLHYSNQPQHF	TGTGCCAGCAGTTTACATTATAGCAATCAGCCCCAGCATTTT
TRBJ1-2	NA	NA	TRBV27	CASSATQDSNYGYTF	TGTGCCAGCAGTGCGACCCAAGACTCTAACTATGGCTACACCTTC
TRBJ1-4	once	TRBD1	TRBV29-1	CSVGDRGWTNEKLFF	TGCAGCGTTGGGGACAGGGGGTGGACTAATGAAAAACTGTTTTTT
TRBJ1-4	NA	TRBD1	TRBV28	CASSPLDRVVGKLFF	TGTGCCAGCAGTCCACTGGACAGGGTGGTTGGAAAACTGTTTTTT
TRBJ2-7	NA	TRBD2	TRBV6-5	CASSTLAGGLYEQYF	TGTGCCAGCAGTACGTTAGCGGGAGGCCTCTACGAGCAGTACTTC
TRBJ2-2	NA	NA	TRBV3-1/TRBV3-2	CASSSVTNTGELFF	TGTGCCAGCAGCTCGGTCACGAACACCGGGGAGCTGTTTTTT
TRBJ2-3	NA	NA	TRBV11-2	CASSLSGPDTQYF	TGTGCCAGCAGCTTATCTGGGCCAGATACGCAGTATTTT
TRBJ1-1	NA	TRBD1	TRBV4-1	CASSRDSLFSTEAFF	TGCGCCAGCAGCCGGGACAGCCTTTTCAGCACTGAAGCTTTCTTT
TRBJ1-1	NA	NA	TRBV27	CASSLVLGGVMNTEAFF	TGTGCCAGCAGTTTAGTTTTAGGGGGGGTCATGAACACTGAAGCTTTCTTT
TRBJ1-4	NA	NA	TRBV3-1/TRBV3-2	CASSWRRGKLFF	TGTGCCAGCAGCTGGCGGAGGGGAAAACTGTTTTTT
TRBJ2-2	NA	TRBD1	TRBV27	CASSETGGWDTGELFF	TGTGCCAGCAGTGAAACAGGGGGCTGGGACACCGGGGAGCTGTTTTTT
TRBJ2-1	NA	TRBD2	TRBV4-1	CASSQVGLAAYNEQFF	TGCGCCAGCAGCCAAGTCGGACTAGCGGCCTACAATGAGCAGTTCTTC
TRBJ1-5	NA	NA	TRBV30	CAWEAGSNQPQHF	TGTGCCTGGGAGGCGGGCAGCAATCAGCCCCAGCATTTT
TRBJ1-1	NA	NA	TRBV3-1/TRBV3-2	CASSQEGGAEAFF	TGTGCCAGCAGCCAAGAGGGTGGAGCTGAAGCTTTCTTT
TRBJ2-7	NA	TRBD2	TRBV2	CASTSLLAGTGEQYF	TGTGCCAGCACCTCCCTTCTAGCGGGCACCGGCGAGCAGTACTTC
TRBJ2-7	NA	TRBD1	TRBV19	CASSPGTGPYEQYF	TGTGCCAGTAGTCCCGGGACAGGTCCCTACGAGCAGTACTTC
TRBJ1-1	NA	TRBD1	TRBV10-1	CASSPGQRRVAFF	TGCGCCAGCAGTCCGGGACAGAGACGGGTCGCTTTCTTT
TRBJ2-7	NA	NA	TRBV27	CASSFSGPSYEQYF	TGTGCCAGCAGTTTCAGCGGGCCGTCCTACGAGCAGTACTTC
TRBJ1-6	NA	NA	TRBV7-9	CASSLDRTRNSPLHF	TGTGCCAGCAGCTTAGACCGGACTAGGAATTCACCCCTCCACTTT
TRBJ2-2	NA	NA	TRBV24-1	CATSRPDRNTGELFF	TGTGCCACCTCGCGGCCAGACAGGAACACCGGGGAGCTGTTTTTT
TRBJ2-7	NA	NA	TRBV27	CASSLYRASGWEQYF	TGTGCCAGCAGTTTATACAGGGCTAGCGGTTGGGAGCAGTACTTC
TRBJ2-5	NA	NA	TRBV29-1	CSVRVQETQYF	TGCAGCGTGCGGGTCCAAGAGACCCAGTACTTC
TRBJ2-7	NA	TRBD1	TRBV10-1	CAIPRQGDRGEQYF	TGCGCCATACCTAGACAGGGGGATAGAGGAGAGCAGTACTTC
TRBJ2-7	NA	NA	TRBV5-6	CASSLAGVYEQYF	TGTGCCAGCAGCTTGGCCGGGGTTTACGAGCAGTACTTC
TRBJ2-5	NA	NA	TRBV19	CASSTSINRETQYF	TGTGCCAGTAGTACATCAATCAATAGAGAGACCCAGTACTTC
TRBJ1-2	once	NA	TRBV28	CASSLSPPGFYGYTF	TGTGCCAGCAGTTTATCGCCCCCGGGGTTCTATGGCTACACCTTC
TRBJ2-2	NA	TRBD1	TRBV4-2	CASSQAVGGPGNGELFF	TGTGCCAGCAGCCAAGCTGTAGGGGGCCCGGGGAACGGGGAGCTGTTTTTT
TRBJ2-3	NA	TRBD2	TRBV9	CASSVGLVADTQYF	TGTGCCAGCAGTGTTGGACTAGTCGCAGATACGCAGTATTTT
TRBJ2-7	NA	TRBD1	TRBV5-8	CASSYPGQGIHEQYF	TGTGCCAGCAGCTACCCGGGACAGGGGATCCACGAGCAGTACTTC
TRBJ2-7	few	TRBD2	TRBV6-1	CASSEGLGLYEQYF	TGTGCCAGCAGTGAGGGACTAGGCCTCTACGAGCAGTACTTC
TRBJ1-2	NA	NA	TRBV27	CASRPRGYNYGYTF	TGTGCCAGCAGACCTAGAGGATATAACTATGGCTACACCTTC
TRBJ1-5	NA	NA	TRBV11-2	CASSFPSPWAHSNQPQHF	TGTGCCAGCAGCTTCCCTTCGCCATGGGCCCATAGCAATCAGCCCCAGCATTTT
TRBJ1-6	NA	NA	TRBV28	CASSPTGRVVNSPLHF	TGTGCCAGCAGTCCAACGGGGAGGGTGGTTAATTCACCCCTCCACTTT
TRBJ2-1	once	TRBD1	TRBV18	CASSPPGDSPQFF	TGTGCCAGCTCACCACCGGGGGACAGTCCACAGTTCTTC
TRBJ2-1	few	NA	TRBV6-4	CASSDSGASSYNEQFF	TGTGCCAGCAGTGACTCGGGGGCATCGTCCTACAATGAGCAGTTCTTC
TRBJ2-1	NA	NA	TRBV7-9	CASSLVRQDGQFF	TGTGCCAGCAGCTTAGTCCGACAGGACGGGCAGTTCTTC
TRBJ1-1	NA	NA	TRBV7-6	CASTGVQGWNTEAFF	TGTGCCAGTACCGGTGTCCAGGGCTGGAACACTGAAGCTTTCTTT
TRBJ2-3	NA	NA	TRBV7-3	CASSFVGRAGTDTQYF	TGTGCCAGCAGCTTTGTGGGCAGGGCTGGCACAGATACGCAGTATTTT
TRBJ2-2	NA	NA	TRBV5-5	CASSFFGKNTGELFF	TGTGCCAGCAGCTTCTTCGGGAAGAACACCGGGGAGCTGTTTTTT
TRBJ2-1	NA	NA	TRBV6-5	CASSRDRSSYNEQFF	TGTGCCAGCAGCAGAGACAGGAGCTCCTACAATGAGCAGTTCTTC
TRBJ2-2	NA	TRBD1	TRBV7-2	CASSRDRAHTGELFF	TGTGCCAGCAGCCGGGACAGGGCCCACACCGGGGAGCTGTTTTTT
TRBJ1-4	NA	TRBD1	TRBV24-1	CATSDLEQGASTNEKLFF	TGTGCCACCAGTGATTTGGAACAGGGGGCCTCAACTAATGAAAAACTGTTTTTT
TRBJ1-2	NA	NA	TRBV18	CASSPPSRTKDGYTF	TGTGCCAGCTCACCACCGAGCAGGACTAAGGATGGCTACACCTTC
TRBJ1-2	few	NA	TRBV27	CASSLSKQEYGYTF	TGTGCCAGCAGTTTATCGAAACAGGAGTATGGCTACACCTTC
TRBJ2-1	NA	NA	TRBV10-1	CASSEHGSSYNEQFF	TGCGCCAGCAGTGAACACGGGAGCTCCTACAATGAGCAGTTCTTC
TRBJ2-5	NA	NA	TRBV3-1/TRBV3-2	CASSPSSSAIRWETQYF	TGTGCCAGCAGCCCGAGTAGTAGTGCGATCCGGTGGGAGACCCAGTACTTC
TRBJ2-1	NA	NA	TRBV19	CATTGPYGDEQFF	TGTGCCACCACCGGGCCATACGGGGATGAGCAGTTCTTC
TRBJ1-1	NA	NA	TRBV5-1	CASSLDGAMNTEAFF	TGCGCCAGCAGCTTGGATGGAGCTATGAACACTGAAGCTTTCTTT